This T cell receptor beta chain originates from a study of monozygotic twins with inflammatory bowel disease (dated by TCRdb to about 2019). Broadly, across the study: A total of approximately 28 monozygotic twin pairs were included in the full study, comprising nine German pairs (four IBD-concordant, five IBD-discordant) and 19 IBD-discordant Danish pairs. Each individual had, on average, about 151 000 unique TCRalpha sequences and 181 000 unique TCRbeta sequences available for analysis. The search for disease-associated traits relied mainly on comparing, within discordant pairs, IBD patients with their genetically identical healthy co-twins. Overall study results and their limits: Measured by the inverse Simpson index, TCRbeta repertoire diversity was lower in IBD patients than in their healthy co-twins. No single strong signal or clonotype linked to IBD turned up in the results, so the idea that one exists was not supported. Differing immunosuppressive treatments among patients may have added background noise and inter-individual variability to the repertoires. Compared with healthy twins, IBD patients shared fewer clonotypes with other individuals, and the difference was most pronounced in patients with signs of disease activity. The analysis was unable to tell apart different T cell subtypes. Repertoire similarity did not differ between concordant and discordant twins, which could be due to limited statistical power.

There are 18 amino acids in the CDR3, from cysteine to phenylalanine inclusive. No DNA was logged. Sequences SGHAT (CDR1) and FQDESV (CDR2) are obtained from the germline V gene (reference sequence). From each donor, a roughly 2.5 ml peripheral blood sample was collected into PAXgene tubes and stored at -80 degrees C. Without any T cell sorting, total RNA was extracted from whole blood using the PAXgene blood miRNA kit on an automated QIAcube. Deep TCRalpha and TCRbeta repertoire profiling with unique molecular barcoding was performed on peripheral blood of monozygotic twin pairs concordant or discordant for inflammatory bowel disease. For every twin pair, smoking habits were documented, and each individual was categorised as a current, former or never smoker. For this clonotype: Which antigen it targets is not known.

Library preparation employed 5' RACE. For each TCR library, 3,500 to 4,000 ng of total RNA was used. For each sample, cDNA synthesis with SMARTScribe reverse transcriptase was split into eight separate reactions. During cDNA synthesis, template switching introduced unique molecular identifiers that contained a 6-nucleotide sample barcode. Amplification of TCRalpha and TCRbeta cDNA involved two nested PCRs of around 15 and 9 cycles, and each PCR was followed by bead purification. Before amplification, the cDNA was treated with uracil DNA-glycosylase and purified using the QIAquick PCR purification kit. The second PCR added Illumina TruSeq-compatible adapters along with sample-specific barcodes. Library quality and concentration were assessed using TapeStation and Qubit, and 5 to 6 ng of each library was pooled. Sequencing of the pooled libraries was done on an Illumina HiSeq2500 single-index Rapid Run using custom sequencing primers and 2 x 100 bp reads. From the authors' description of their analysis: UMI-based consensus assembly with MiGEC version 1.2.6 was used to correct PCR and sequencing errors. MiXCR version 2.1.1 was used to carry out V(D)J alignment, clonotype assembly and CDR3 extraction. Normalisation of gene usage, clonotype sharing and MAIT/NKT TCR abundance was achieved by analysing the top 1000, 10 000 and 20 000 clonotypes per sample. Diversity was computed as the inverse Simpson index with the vegan R package after downsampling to 27 000 UMIs. Paired Mann-Whitney U tests on discordant twin pairs were used, with Benjamini-Hochberg multiple-testing correction. TCRdb reprocessed the reads and lists each CDR3 protein sequence as a single entry, with no DNA. The V and J calls were not made by the authors but by TCRdb's processing. This sample's table contains approximately 300,000 distinct CDR3 sequences. Clones ranked in the top ten supply roughly 5.8% of the sample.

The sequencing sample was made of blood. The chain joins TRBV11-1 to TRBJ2-2; with no DNA, the TCRdb D assignment of TRBD2 cannot be verified. The source of this sequence is a human donor with ulcerative colitis or Crohn's disease, or a healthy co-twin of an affected twin (not recorded which). CDR3 protein: CASSLDILRARNTGELLF.